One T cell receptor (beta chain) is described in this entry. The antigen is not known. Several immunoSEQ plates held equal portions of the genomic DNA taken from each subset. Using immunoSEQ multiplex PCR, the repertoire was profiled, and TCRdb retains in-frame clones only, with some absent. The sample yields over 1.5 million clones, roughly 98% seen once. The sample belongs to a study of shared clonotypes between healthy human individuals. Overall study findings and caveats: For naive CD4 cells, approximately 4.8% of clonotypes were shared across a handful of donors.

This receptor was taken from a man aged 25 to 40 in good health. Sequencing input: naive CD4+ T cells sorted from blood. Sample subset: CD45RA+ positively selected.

The CDR3 spells CASSVDPGTDTQYF. The DNA of the CDR3 is TGTGCCAGCAGCGTAGATCCAGGCACAGATACGCAGTATTTT. J is TRBJ2-3 and V is TRBV9; no definite D call. V lost 0 bases to trimming and J lost 1 base, with 6 bases between them. The CDR3 runs 14 residues. CDR1 is SGDLS and CDR2 is YYNGEE in the germline V gene.